One T cell receptor beta chain is described in this entry. Its antigen is undetermined. Clones were sequenced by immunoSEQ multiplex PCR, and TCRdb holds only the in-frame ones, with some missing. The data contain nearly 50,000 clones, approximately 89% of them singletons. The entry originates in a study of CD4+ T cells in melanoma. Overall study results and limits: Neoantigen-specific CD4+ T cells in melanoma reportedly had diverse differentiation states. CD8+ T cell, macrophage and B cell function reportedly correlated with neoantigen-specific CD4+ T cells.

This CDR3 has 15 amino acids. V lost 2 bases and J lost 1, with 15 bases in between. In germline, CDR1 is GTSNPN, CDR2 SVGIG (reference sequence). This TCR was sampled from a human donor with melanoma. The sequencing sample was made of peripheral blood. V is TRBV30 and J is TRBJ2-7; D is undetermined. The DNA for the CDR3 is TGTGCCTGGAGTACTAAAGGACCCTTATCCTACGAGCAGTACTTC. The encoded protein is CAWSTKGPLSYEQYF.